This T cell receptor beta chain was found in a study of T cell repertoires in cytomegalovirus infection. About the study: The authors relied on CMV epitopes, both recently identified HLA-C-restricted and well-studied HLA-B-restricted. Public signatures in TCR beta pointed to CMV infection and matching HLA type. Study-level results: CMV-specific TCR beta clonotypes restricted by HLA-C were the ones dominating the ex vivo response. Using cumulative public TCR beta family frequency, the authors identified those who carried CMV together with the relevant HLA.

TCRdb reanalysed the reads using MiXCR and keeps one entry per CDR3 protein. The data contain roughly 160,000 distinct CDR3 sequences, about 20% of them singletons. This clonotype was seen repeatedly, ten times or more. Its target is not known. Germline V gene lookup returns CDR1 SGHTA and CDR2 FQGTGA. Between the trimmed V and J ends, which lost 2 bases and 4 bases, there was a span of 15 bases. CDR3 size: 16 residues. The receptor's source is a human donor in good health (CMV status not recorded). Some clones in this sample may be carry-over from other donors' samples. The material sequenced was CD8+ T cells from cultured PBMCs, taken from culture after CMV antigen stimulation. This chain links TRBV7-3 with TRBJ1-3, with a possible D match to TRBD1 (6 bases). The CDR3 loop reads CASSLRGHLEGNTIYF. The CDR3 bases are TGTGCCAGCAGCTTACGGGGACACTTAGAAGGAAACACCATATATTTT.